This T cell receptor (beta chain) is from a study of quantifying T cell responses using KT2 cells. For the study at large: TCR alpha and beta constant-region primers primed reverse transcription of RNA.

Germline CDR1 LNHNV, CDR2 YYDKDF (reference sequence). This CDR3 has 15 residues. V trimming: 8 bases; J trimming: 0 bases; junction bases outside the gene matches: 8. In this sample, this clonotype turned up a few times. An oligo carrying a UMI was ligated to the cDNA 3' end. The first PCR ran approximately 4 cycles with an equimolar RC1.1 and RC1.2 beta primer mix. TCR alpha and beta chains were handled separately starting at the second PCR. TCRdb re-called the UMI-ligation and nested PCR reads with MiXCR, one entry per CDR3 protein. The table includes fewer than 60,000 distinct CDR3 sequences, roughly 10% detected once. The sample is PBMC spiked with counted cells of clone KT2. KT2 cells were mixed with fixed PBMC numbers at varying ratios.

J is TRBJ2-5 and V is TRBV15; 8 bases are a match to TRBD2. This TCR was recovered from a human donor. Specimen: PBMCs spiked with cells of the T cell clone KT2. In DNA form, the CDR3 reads TGTGCCACCCGGGAGGGGCTAGCGGACCAAGAGACCCAGTACTTC. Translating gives CATREGLADQETQYF.